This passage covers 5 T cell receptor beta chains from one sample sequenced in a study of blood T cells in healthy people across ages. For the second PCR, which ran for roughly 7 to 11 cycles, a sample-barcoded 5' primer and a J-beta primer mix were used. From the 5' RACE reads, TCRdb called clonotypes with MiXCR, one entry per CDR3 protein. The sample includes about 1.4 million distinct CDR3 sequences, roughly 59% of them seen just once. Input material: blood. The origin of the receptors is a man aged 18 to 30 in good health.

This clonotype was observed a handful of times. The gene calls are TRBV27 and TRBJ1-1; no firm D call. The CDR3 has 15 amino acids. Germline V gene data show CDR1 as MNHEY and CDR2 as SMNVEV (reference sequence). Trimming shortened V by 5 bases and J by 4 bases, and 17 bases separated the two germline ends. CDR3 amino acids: CASSQGPGEGTEAFF. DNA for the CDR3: TGTGCCAGCAGTCAAGGGCCGGGTGAGGGCACTGAAGCTTTCTTT.

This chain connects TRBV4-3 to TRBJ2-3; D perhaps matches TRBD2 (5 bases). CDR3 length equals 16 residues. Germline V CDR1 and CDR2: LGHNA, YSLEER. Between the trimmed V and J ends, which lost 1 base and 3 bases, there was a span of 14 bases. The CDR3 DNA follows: TGCGCCAGCAGCCAAGCGGTGGGAGCATGGACAGATACGCAGTATTTT. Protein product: CASSQAVGAWTDTQYF.

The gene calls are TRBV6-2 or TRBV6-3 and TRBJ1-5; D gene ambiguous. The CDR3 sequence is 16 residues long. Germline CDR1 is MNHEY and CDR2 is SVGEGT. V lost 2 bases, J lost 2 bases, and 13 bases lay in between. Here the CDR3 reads CASSYARTWGNQPQHF. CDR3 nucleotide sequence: TGTGCCAGCAGTTACGCCAGGACCTGGGGCAATCAGCCCCAGCATTTT.

The CDR3 region is CASRRTGGRNTGELFF. DNA of the CDR3: TGTGCCAGCCGTAGAACAGGGGGCCGAAACACCGGGGAGCTGTTTTTT. The rearrangement joins TRBV27 to TRBJ2-2; TRBD1 aligns across 9 bases. Germline V lookup: CDR1 MNHEY, CDR2 SMNVEV (reference sequence). V lost 8 bases to trimming and J lost 2 bases; unmatched junction nucleotides: 9. The CDR3 length is 16 residues.

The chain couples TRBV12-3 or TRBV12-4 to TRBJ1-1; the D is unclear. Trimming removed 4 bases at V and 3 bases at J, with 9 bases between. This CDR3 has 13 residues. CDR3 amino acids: CASSSNWDTEAFF. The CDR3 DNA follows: TGTGCCAGCAGTTCCAATTGGGACACTGAAGCTTTCTTT.